The table lists the clone carrying this T cell receptor beta chain with a few counts. What it binds is not known. The entry originates in a study of T-cell memory formation after mild COVID-19. Across the study: Among the donors, TCR clusters were largely specific to each donor.

Whole-study results and caveats: Several responding clones turned up in pre-infection memory, indicating that cross-reactive memory may have taken part. For contracting clones, CD4+ ones sat mainly in CM and EM, CD8+ in EMRA.

V gave up 9 bases and J gave up 2 bases, with 11 bases separating them. The CDR3 extends over 12 amino acids. The germline gives CDR1 MNHNS, CDR2 SASEGT. A 5'RACE reaction primed in the constant segment made cDNA libraries of TCR alpha and TCR beta, and these carried sample barcodes and UMIs. MiXCR, applied by TCRdb to the 5' RACE reads, yields one record per CDR3 protein. The data show approximately 580,000 distinct CDR3 sequences, about a fifth seen once. This sequence was found in an adult woman who had mild COVID-19 (a few samples of this study predate the infection). Cell type and time point are not known. Sequenced material: PBMCs or a T cell subset sorted from them (not recorded which). The V gene is TRBV6-1, the J gene TRBJ2-7; D might be TRBD1 or TRBD2, each matching 5 bases. The CDR3 loop is CASGTATYEQYF. The CDR3 DNA reads as TGTGCCAGTGGGACGGCAACCTACGAGCAGTACTTC.